This T cell receptor (beta chain) was sequenced in a study of cytotoxic CD8 clonotypes in ibrutinib-treated CLL. Study-wide results and limits: Treatment saw public clonotypes, which were uncommon, either contract or stay stable.

The data were produced by immunoSEQ multiplex PCR, yet TCRdb's version contains in-frame clones alone and is incomplete. The sample shows some 98,000 clones, about 78% of them seen only once. Comment on this clone: Its matching antigen is unknown.

The ends were cut back, 0 bases at V and 1 base at J, with 9 bases in the middle. Germline CDR1 GTSNPN, CDR2 SVGIG (reference sequence). This CDR3 has 14 amino acids. The TCR comes from a human donor with chronic lymphocytic leukemia. The chain has TRBV30 and TRBJ1-1; D not resolved. The specimen comprised PBMCs, sampled after 12 months of ibrutinib treatment. The CDR3 protein is CAWSVQLRNTEAFF. In DNA, the CDR3 is TGTGCCTGGAGTGTACAGCTCAGGAACACTGAAGCTTTCTTT.